Sequencing of this T cell receptor beta chain was carried out in a study of T cell responses to AZD1222 COVID-19 vaccine. Study-wide context: Second-dose intervals near 4 or 12 weeks were combined.

Method: immunoSEQ multiplex PCR; TCRdb's copy keeps in-frame clones and lacks some. The top ten clones hold under 4.5% of a sample with about 130,000 clones, more than 85% of them seen once. Trimming cost V 5 bases and J 2 bases, with 9 bases left between them. CDR3 length: 13 residues. Per the germline V gene, CDR1 is WNHNN and CDR2 is SYGVQD (reference sequence). The sequences come from peripheral blood, collected on day 0 of AZD1222 vaccination. The chain is built from TRBV10-1 and TRBJ1-1; no clear D gene. This TCR was recovered from an adult in good health. CDR3 region: CASSRDLNTEAFF. The CDR3 DNA reads as TGCGCCAGCAGTCGGGATCTCAACACTGAAGCTTTCTTT.